A selection of T cell receptor beta chains follows, all from one sample in a study of control samples from healthy donors and cancer patients. Assay: immunoSEQ multiplex PCR; the TCRdb copy retains only in-frame clones and omits some. The sample lists fewer than 200,000 clones, approximately 92% occurring once. The source material was blood. These receptors were collected from an older woman in good health. CDR3s include the opening cysteine and the closing phenylalanine or tryptophan. D genes are given only for firm matches. Size values are once, few and many counts, or a class for expanded clones, and some rows have none.

TRBV6-1,-,TRBJ1-1,13,-,CASGDTLNTEAFF,TGTGCCAGCGGTGACACTCTGAACACTGAAGCTTTCTTT
TRBV30,-,TRBJ1-3,13,-,CACKSGVGNTIYF,TGTGCCTGTAAATCAGGGGTCGGAAACACCATATATTTT
TRBV3-1/TRBV3-2,once,TRBJ1-6,18,TRBD1,CASSQEGQGLSYNSPLHF,TGTGCCAGCAGCCAAGAGGGACAGGGACTCTCCTATAATTCACCCCTCCACTTT
TRBV11-2,-,TRBJ1-2,13,-,CASSLNAYYGYTF,TGTGCCAGCAGCTTAAACGCCTACTATGGCTACACCTTC
TRBV10-2,-,TRBJ1-4,13,TRBD1,CASSTGPNEKLFF,TGCGCCAGTTCGACAGGGCCTAATGAAAAACTGTTTTTT
TRBV10-3,-,TRBJ1-3,14,-,CATDPGSSGNTIYF,TGTGCCACGGACCCAGGGAGCTCTGGAAACACCATATATTTT
TRBV6-5,-,TRBJ2-3,14,TRBD2,CASRPGLHPDTQYF,TGTGCCAGCAGGCCGGGACTACACCCAGATACGCAGTATTTT
TRBV9,-,TRBJ1-4,15,-,CASSGTGLGNEKLFF,TGTGCCAGCAGCGGTACCGGGCTTGGGAATGAAAAACTGTTTTTT
TRBV23-1,-,TRBJ1-1,20,-,CASSQSGGTRDLRPNTEAFF,TGCGCCAGCAGTCAATCGGGGGGTACCCGGGACCTCAGACCGAACACTGAAGCTTTCTTT
TRBV6-2/TRBV6-3,-,TRBJ2-3,16,TRBD2,CASSHSTSGGQDTQYF,TGTGCCAGCAGTCATAGTACTAGCGGGGGGCAAGATACGCAGTATTTT
TRBV27,-,TRBJ2-3,15,-,CASSLIATSTDTQYF,TGTGCCAGCAGTTTAATAGCGACTAGCACAGATACGCAGTATTTT
TRBV11-1,-,TRBJ1-1,15,-,CASSPGANLNTEAFF,TGTGCCAGCAGCCCAGGGGCCAATTTGAACACTGAAGCTTTCTTT
TRBV7-2,-,TRBJ2-7,15,-,CASSSSGGGLYEQYF,TGTGCCAGCAGCTCATCCGGAGGAGGGTTGTACGAGCAGTACTTC
TRBV13,-,TRBJ1-4,13,-,CASSSGFNEKLFF,TGTGCCAGCAGCTCCGGGTTTAATGAAAAACTGTTTTTT
TRBV12-3/TRBV12-4,-,TRBJ1-3,12,-,CASTGSGNTIYF,TGTGCCAGCACGGGATCTGGAAACACCATATATTTT
TRBV19,-,TRBJ1-2,17,-,CASSILTPRQDPYGYTF,TGTGCCAGTAGTATACTTACTCCGAGACAGGACCCCTATGGCTACACCTTC
TRBV7-8,-,TRBJ1-2,12,-,CASSRENYGYTF,TGTGCCAGCAGCCGGGAGAACTATGGCTACACCTTC
TRBV2,-,TRBJ2-6,17,-,CASSFLGQFSGANVLTF,TGTGCCAGCAGTTTTCTAGGACAGTTCTCTGGGGCCAACGTCCTGACTTTC
TRBV10-2,once,TRBJ1-1,15,-,CASSEETGPNTEAFF,TGCGCCAGCAGTGAGGAGACAGGCCCGAACACTGAAGCTTTCTTT
TRBV5-1,-,TRBJ2-1,16,-,CASSLGYRSTYNEQFF,TGCGCCAGCAGCTTGGGGTACAGAAGTACCTACAATGAGCAGTTCTTC
TRBV10-3,-,TRBJ1-1,13,TRBD1,CAIKGALNTEAFF,TGTGCCATCAAGGGGGCGCTGAACACTGAAGCTTTCTTT
TRBV11-2,once,TRBJ1-1,13,-,CASSRPPNTEAFF,TGTGCCAGCAGCCGCCCTCCGAACACTGAAGCTTTCTTT
TRBV6-5,-,TRBJ2-1,15,-,CASTPDGELYNEQFF,TGTGCCAGCACCCCTGACGGGGAGCTTTACAATGAGCAGTTCTTC
TRBV5-6,-,TRBJ1-1,12,-,CASSLVGSEAFF,TGTGCCAGCAGCTTGGTTGGTTCTGAAGCTTTCTTT
TRBV5-5,once,TRBJ2-1,15,-,CASSPRVSSYNEQFF,TGTGCCAGCAGCCCACGGGTGAGCTCCTACAATGAGCAGTTCTTC
TRBV7-9,-,TRBJ2-7,15,TRBD1,CASSEPGQGSYEQYF,TGTGCCAGCAGCGAACCGGGACAGGGGTCCTACGAGCAGTACTTC
TRBV6-5,-,TRBJ2-5,16,-,CASSYSMSLKGETQYF,TGTGCCAGCAGTTACTCGATGTCACTTAAGGGAGAGACCCAGTACTTC
TRBV6-2/TRBV6-3,-,TRBJ1-1,13,-,CASSWRVNTEAFF,TGTGCCAGCAGTTGGCGAGTTAACACTGAAGCTTTCTTT
TRBV18,-,TRBJ1-2,14,-,CASSPEEGRGGYTF,TGTGCCAGCTCACCTGAGGAGGGGAGAGGTGGCTACACCTTC
TRBV18,-,TRBJ2-3,15,-,CASSPTSQRTDTQYF,TGTGCCAGCTCACCAACGTCCCAGCGCACAGATACGCAGTATTTT
TRBV5-1,-,TRBJ2-3,16,TRBD2,CASTGLAGVPGDTQYF,TGCGCCAGCACCGGACTAGCGGGAGTCCCTGGAGATACGCAGTATTTT
TRBV7-9,-,TRBJ2-5,15,-,CASSLTSWYQETQYF,TGTGCCAGCAGCCTCACTTCGTGGTACCAAGAGACCCAGTACTTC
TRBV15,-,TRBJ2-1,15,TRBD1,CATNPGQGLYNEQFF,TGTGCCACCAACCCCGGACAGGGGCTCTACAATGAGCAGTTCTTC
TRBV6-6,few,TRBJ1-2,13,-,CASSKEGGGGYTF,TGTGCCAGCAGCAAGGAGGGAGGGGGTGGCTACACCTTC
TRBV6-5,-,TRBJ2-3,14,TRBD2,CASSRLAGLNTQYF,TGTGCCAGCAGCCGACTAGCGGGGCTGAATACGCAGTATTTT
TRBV5-6,-,TRBJ2-7,13,-,CASSIQGLGGQYF,TGTGCCAGCAGCATCCAGGGGCTGGGGGGGCAGTACTTC
TRBV7-8,once,TRBJ2-2,15,-,CASSLAGVDTGELFF,TGTGCCAGCAGCTTAGCAGGGGTGGACACCGGGGAGCTGTTTTTT
TRBV2,-,TRBJ1-1,16,-,CASSELRPTLRTEAFF,TGTGCCAGCAGTGAACTTCGGCCGACGCTGAGGACTGAAGCTTTCTTT
TRBV11-2,-,TRBJ2-3,18,TRBD2,CASSETSGGGTYTDTQYF,TGTGCCAGCAGCGAGACTAGCGGGGGGGGCACTTACACAGATACGCAGTATTTT
TRBV7-2,-,TRBJ1-2,17,TRBD1,CASSLVGTGQKNYGYTF,TGTGCCAGCAGCTTAGTGGGGACAGGACAGAAAAACTATGGCTACACCTTC
TRBV4-1,-,TRBJ2-5,16,TRBD2,CASSQSFAGGLETQYF,TGCGCCAGCAGCCAAAGTTTTGCGGGGGGGCTTGAGACCCAGTACTTC
TRBV4-3,-,TRBJ1-1,14,-,CASSPDSMNTEAFF,TGCGCCAGCAGCCCGGACAGCATGAACACTGAAGCTTTCTTT
TRBV6-6,-,TRBJ1-5,14,TRBD1,CASTIGQGNQPQHF,TGTGCCAGCACCATAGGACAGGGGAATCAGCCCCAGCATTTT
TRBV11-2,-,TRBJ1-2,13,-,CASSLTRDGGYTF,TGTGCCAGCAGCTTAACCAGGGACGGTGGCTACACCTTC
TRBV5-1,once,TRBJ2-5,16,-,CASSLAPLAGPETQYF,TGCGCCAGCAGCTTGGCCCCATTGGCGGGGCCAGAGACCCAGTACTTC
TRBV20-1,-,TRBJ2-3,11,-,CSAEDTDTQYF,TGCAGTGCTGAAGACACAGATACGCAGTATTTT
TRBV5-1,-,TRBJ2-5,13,-,CASSFVSMETQYF,TGCGCCAGCAGCTTCGTCAGTATGGAGACCCAGTACTTC
TRBV29-1,once,TRBJ1-2,11,-,CSVERGMGYTF,TGCAGCGTTGAGCGGGGCATGGGCTACACCTTC
TRBV19,-,TRBJ2-1,17,TRBD2,CASSMGVSGGALDEQFF,TGTGCCAGTAGTATGGGTGTGAGCGGGGGGGCCTTGGATGAGCAGTTCTTC